This T cell receptor (beta chain) comes out of a study of blood T cell repertoires in COVID-19. Overall study context: Material from acute and convalescent COVID-19 was sourced from the United States, Italy and Spain. The analysed material was cDNA or gDNA that came from T cells, B-cell-depleted T cells, or PBMCs.

Original methodology: Quantification of nucleated cells was approximated via reference gene primer amplification. The data were produced by immunoSEQ multiplex PCR, yet TCRdb's version contains in-frame clones alone and is incomplete. V and J calls plus clone size are reproduced from that table; the DNA served to infer D and trimming. This table holds 450,000 to 500,000 clones, approximately 83% found once. Trimming removed 2 bases from V and 4 bases from J, with 11 bases in between. This CDR3 comprises 14 residues. CDR1 LNHDA and CDR2 SQIVND come from the germline V gene (reference sequence). The sequenced sample was peripheral blood. The chain carries TRBV19 and TRBJ1-1, with a weak D call TRBD1 (6 bases). This receptor was taken from a human donor in a cohort sampled during active COVID-19. CDR3 residues: CASSINRVTTEAFF. The CDR3 coding sequence is TGTGCCAGTAGTATAAACAGGGTCACCACTGAAGCTTTCTTT.